This T cell receptor beta chain was obtained from a study of control samples from healthy donors and cancer patients. Generated by immunoSEQ multiplex PCR, the TCRdb table keeps only in-frame clones and is missing some. The repertoire has under 450,000 clones, about 93% of them found once; the top ten carry over 5.5%. Sequences were obtained from PBMCs. This receptor was obtained from a man between 35 and 55 years old with head and neck cancer.

The CDR3 is CASSWGQGGTNEKLFF. The CDR3 DNA sequence: TGTGCCAGCAGCTGGGGACAGGGCGGAACTAATGAAAAACTGTTTTTT. The chain carries TRBV7-2 and TRBJ1-4; TRBD1 agrees at 9 bases. V was clipped by 4 bases and J by 1 base; unmatched bases: 4. The germline gives CDR1 SGHTA, CDR2 FQGNSA. The CDR3 covers 16 residues.